This T cell receptor (beta chain) was recorded in a study of radiotherapy plus CTLA-4 blockade in lung cancer. Study as a whole: With approximately 33% of patients having disease control, objective responses were seen in roughly 18%. Study observations and caveats: Peripheral blood showed expansion of tumor-derived TCR clones after radiotherapy and ipilimumab. Early blood T cell clone dynamics, with interferon-beta, were reported to best predict response.

This table comes from immunoSEQ multiplex PCR, and its TCRdb copy is limited to in-frame clones, with some not included. The sample has around 130,000 clones, about 87% seen once; the top ten hold 5.5% to 7%. People whose metastatic non-small-cell lung cancer was chemo-refractory got focal radiation along with CTLA-4 blockade by ipilimumab. As concerns this clone: Its antigen remains unknown.

Germline V gene data show CDR1 as LNHDA and CDR2 as SQIVND (reference sequence). This CDR3 comprises 14 residues. Trimming cost V 6 bases and J 3 bases; bases outside gene matches: 7. The genes are TRBV19 and TRBJ1-1, with 7 bases matching TRBD1. The sample here was peripheral blood, taken from a patient treated with radiotherapy plus ipilimumab. This TCR derives from a human donor with non-small cell lung cancer that progressed on radiotherapy plus ipilimumab. CDR3 coding DNA: TGTGCCAGTAGGTTGACAGGGCAGGACACTGAAGCTTTCTTT. Translating it yields CASRLTGQDTEAFF.